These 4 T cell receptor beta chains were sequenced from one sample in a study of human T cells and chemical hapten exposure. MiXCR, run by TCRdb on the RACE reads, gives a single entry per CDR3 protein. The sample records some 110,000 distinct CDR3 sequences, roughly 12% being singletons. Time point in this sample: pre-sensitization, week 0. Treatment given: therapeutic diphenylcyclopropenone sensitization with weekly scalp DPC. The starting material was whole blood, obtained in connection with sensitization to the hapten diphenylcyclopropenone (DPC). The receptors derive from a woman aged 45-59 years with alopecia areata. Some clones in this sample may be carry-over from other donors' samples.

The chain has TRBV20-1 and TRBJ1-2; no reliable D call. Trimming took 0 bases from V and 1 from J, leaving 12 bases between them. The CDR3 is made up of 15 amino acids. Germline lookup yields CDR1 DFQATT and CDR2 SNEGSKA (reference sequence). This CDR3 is CSARDSAANNYGYTF. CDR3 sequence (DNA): TGCAGTGCTAGAGATAGTGCAGCCAATAACTATGGCTACACCTTC.

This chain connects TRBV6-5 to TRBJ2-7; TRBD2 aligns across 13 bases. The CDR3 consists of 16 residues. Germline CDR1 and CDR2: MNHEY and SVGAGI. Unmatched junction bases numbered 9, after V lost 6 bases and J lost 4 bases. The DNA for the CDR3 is TGTGCCAGCAGAACTAGCGGGAGGGCCGGTCGGTACGAGCAGTACTTC. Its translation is CASRTSGRAGRYEQYF.

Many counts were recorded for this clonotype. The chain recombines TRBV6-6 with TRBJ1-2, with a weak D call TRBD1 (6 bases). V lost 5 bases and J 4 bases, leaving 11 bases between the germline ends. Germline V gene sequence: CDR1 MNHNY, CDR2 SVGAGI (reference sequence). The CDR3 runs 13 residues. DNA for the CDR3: TGTGCCAGCAGTGGACAGTCCCTCTATGGCTACACCTTC. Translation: CASSGQSLYGYTF.

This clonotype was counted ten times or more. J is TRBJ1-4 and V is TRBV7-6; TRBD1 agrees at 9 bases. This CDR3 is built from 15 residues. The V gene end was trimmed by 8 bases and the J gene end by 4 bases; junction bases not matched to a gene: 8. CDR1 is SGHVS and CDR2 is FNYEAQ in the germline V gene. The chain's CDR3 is CASQPGTGFNEKLFF. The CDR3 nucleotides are TGTGCCAGCCAACCCGGGACAGGGTTTAATGAAAAACTGTTTTTT.